What follows are 19 T cell receptor beta chains derived from one specimen sequenced in a study of identical twins. Using its own MiXCR run on the 5' RACE reads, TCRdb lists one record per CDR3 protein. Here the sample spans some 760,000 distinct CDR3 sequences, about 18% being singletons. These data are also associated with another study on T cells expressing NK-cell markers.

The sample consisted of PBMCs. The receptors stem from a young woman in good health.

This clonotype was seen a few times. This sequence joins TRBV20-1 and TRBJ1-3, with TRBD1 matching 7 bases. The CDR3 is 14 residues long. The V and J ends lost 5 bases and 3 bases, in that order; junction bases with no gene match: 7. CDR1 is DFQATT, CDR2 SNEGSKA, per germline (reference sequence). The CDR3 sequence is CSAGRDSFGNTIYF. CDR3 DNA sequence: TGCAGTGCTGGGCGGGACAGCTTTGGAAACACCATATATTTT.

The rearrangement uses TRBV20-1 and TRBJ2-7; 8 bases map to TRBD2. V lost 4 bases, J lost 1 base, and 9 bases stayed unmatched. CDR3 size: 15 residues. In germline, CDR1 is DFQATT, CDR2 SNEGSKA (reference sequence). CDR3 region: CSAIIPSGPSYEQYF. CDR3 DNA: TGCAGTGCTATCATTCCTAGCGGGCCTTCCTACGAGCAGTACTTC.

This clonotype was counted only a few times. V gene TRBV27 combines with J gene TRBJ1-2; TRBD1 aligns across 8 bases. V lost 3 bases and J lost 8; bases outside the gene matches: 14. Germline CDR1 reads MNHEY; CDR2 reads SMNVEV (reference sequence). This CDR3 spans 16 amino acids. CDR3 amino acids: CASSFYGRTGRLGYTF. In nucleotides, the CDR3 is TGTGCCAGCAGTTTCTATGGGCGGACAGGGCGTCTCGGCTACACCTTC.

Only a few counts were recorded for this clonotype. The chain carries TRBV7-8 and TRBJ2-7; 9 bases match TRBD2. The junction had 7 bases not matched to a gene; V was cut back by 8 bases and J by 5 bases. The germline gives CDR1 SGHVS, CDR2 FQNEAQ. This CDR3 spans 13 amino acids. CDR3 loop: CASGLAGRDEQYF. The CDR3 DNA is TGTGCCAGCGGCCTAGCGGGGCGGGACGAGCAGTACTTC.

Of note for this clonotype: At one end, the junction sequence differs from germline, possibly due to a read error. The gene calls are TRBV9 and TRBJ1-2; no clear D. The CDR3 extends over 9 amino acids. The germline gives CDR1 SGDLS, CDR2 YYNGEE. CDR3 residues: CASSADLYF. The CDR3 bases are TGTGCCAGCAGCGCCGATCTTTACTTC.

This clonotype has more than one count but fewer than ten. CDR3 bases: TGTGCCAGCAGCGTAGCTGGTGGACAGGGAGGTTTCGAGACCCAGTACTTC. As protein: CASSVAGGQGGFETQYF. The J gene is TRBJ2-5, the V gene TRBV9; 8 bases are shared with TRBD1. J gave up 5 bases and V 0 bases, and 12 bases lay outside the gene matches. This CDR3 is built from 17 residues. Germline values: CDR1 SGDLS, CDR2 YYNGEE.

The chain is built from TRBV5-5 and TRBJ2-7; D is unclear. V gave up 3 bases and J gave up 6 bases, with 10 bases separating them. Germline CDR1 SGHKS, CDR2 YYEKEE (reference sequence). This CDR3 contains 12 residues. The CDR3: CASSSPPSEQYF. The CDR3 DNA is TGTGCCAGCAGCTCCCCTCCTAGCGAGCAGTACTTC.

The sample holds a few counts of this clonotype. V and J are TRBV5-1 and TRBJ2-1; D not certain. V lost 4 bases and J lost 6, with 8 bases in between. Germline CDR1 is SGHRS and CDR2 is YFSETQ. The CDR3 extends over 12 amino acids. The CDR3: CASSLYLNEQFF. CDR3 sequence (DNA): TGCGCCAGCAGCCTTTATCTCAATGAGCAGTTCTTC.

This chain connects TRBV20-1 to TRBJ2-2, with 7 bases lining up with TRBD2. Germline V gene lookup returns CDR1 DFQATT and CDR2 SNEGSKA (reference sequence). This CDR3 spans 13 amino acids. With 3 bases clipped from V and 8 bases from J, the junction kept 6 bases outside the gene matches. The CDR3 region has the DNA TGCAGTGCTAGCAGGACTAGGGTTGGGGAGCTGTTTTTT. Protein: CSASRTRVGELFF.

This clonotype was detected many times. This chain connects TRBV12-3 or TRBV12-4 to TRBJ2-1, with D perhaps given as TRBD1 or TRBD2 (5 bases each). V shed 0 bases and J shed 9 bases, with 12 bases lying between them. This CDR3 comprises 14 residues. The CDR3 nucleotides are TGTGCCAGCAGTTTAGCGCCCAGGGCGGGTGAGCAGTTCTTC. It codes for CASSLAPRAGEQFF.

The V gene is TRBV5-1, the J gene TRBJ1-1; D is undetermined. CDR3 length: 13 residues. CDR1 SGHRS and CDR2 YFSETQ come from the germline V gene. V was shortened by 2 bases and J by 1 base, with 6 bases between the two germline ends. CDR3 sequence: CASSFEENTEAFF. In DNA form, the CDR3 reads TGCGCCAGCAGCTTTGAAGAGAACACTGAAGCTTTCTTT.

The chain is built from TRBV12-3 or TRBV12-4 and TRBJ1-1; 8 bases match TRBD1. CDR3 length equals 19 residues. Losses at the gene ends were 6 bases for V and 7 bases for J; bases not matched to a gene: 25. In nucleotides, the CDR3 is TGTGCCAGCAGGTCGCGGGGCGCAGGGGGCGTAGGGGGTTCTAATGAAGCTTTCTTT. Residues: CASRSRGAGGVGGSNEAFF.

The CDR3 is CSARGGGTATDTQYF. In DNA form, the CDR3 reads TGCAGTGCTAGAGGTGGTGGAACGGCAACAGATACGCAGTATTTT. The genes are TRBV20-1 and TRBJ2-3; no firm D call. CDR3 size: 15 residues. CDR1 is DFQATT and CDR2 is SNEGSKA in the germline V gene (reference sequence). The V and J ends lost 1 base and 3 bases respectively, with 14 bases between them.

This clonotype occurred many times. This chain links TRBV5-1 with TRBJ2-3; possibly TRBD1 for D (5 bases). Looked up from germline, CDR1 is SGHRS and CDR2 is YFSETQ. Trimming took 2 bases from V and 2 from J, leaving 12 bases between them. The CDR3 has 15 amino acids. The CDR3, as DNA: TGCGCCAGCAGCTTCCGGACACGCGACACAGATACGCAGTATTTT. Protein sequence: CASSFRTRDTDTQYF.

This chain uses TRBV6-1 with TRBJ2-7, with D unresolved. V dropped 7 bases and J dropped 9 bases, with 7 bases sitting between them. The CDR3 length is 9 residues. Germline CDR1 reads MNHNS; CDR2 reads SASEGT. The CDR3 reads CASKNGQYF. The CDR3, as DNA: TGTGCCAGCAAGAATGGGCAGTACTTC.

As for this clonotype: The germline gene is not matched at one end of the junction; a read error may be the cause. The rearrangement links TRBV3-1 to TRBJ2-2; D may be TRBD2 (6 bases). The CDR3 spans 19 residues. Per germline, CDR1 LGHDT and CDR2 YNNKEL (reference sequence). CDR3 sequence (DNA): TGTGCCTGCAGTCCCCGGGACTCCCTCCCGCCACTTAACACCGGGGAGCTGTTTTTT. This codes for CACSPRDSLPPLNTGELFF.

The DNA of the CDR3 is TGTGCCAGCACCCCTAGGGGGGGGAATGAGCAGTTCTTC. Translating it yields CASTPRGGNEQFF. The V and J genes are TRBV12-3 or TRBV12-4 and TRBJ2-1; maybe TRBD2 (7 bases). V was cut by 7 bases and J by 7 bases, with 14 bases left in between. This CDR3 has 13 residues.

This clonotype was counted only a few times. The chain recombines TRBV12-3 or TRBV12-4 with TRBJ1-5; D call uncertain. CDR3 length: 13 residues. V was shortened by 2 bases and J by 6 bases, with 8 bases between the two germline ends. The CDR3 sequence: CASSLSRGQPQHF. The CDR3, as DNA: TGTGCCAGCAGTTTATCCCGGGGTCAGCCCCAGCATTTT.

The chain combines TRBV12-3 or TRBV12-4 with TRBJ2-7; D assignment may be TRBD1 or TRBD2 (5 bases each). The length of the CDR3 is 12 residues. Trimming removed 8 bases at V and 4 bases at J, with 12 bases between. For the CDR3, the DNA is TGTGCCAGCGGGCCGGGGCGATACGAGCAGTACTTC. Amino acid sequence: CASGPGRYEQYF.